This T cell receptor (beta chain) was recorded in a study of shared clonotypes between healthy human individuals. At a deep level, the assay was run. TCRdb's copy holds only in-frame clones and misses some; the assay was immunoSEQ multiplex PCR. The sample holds roughly 2 million clones; roughly 94% are singletons and the top ten take 0.9% to 1.4%. Naive CD8 populations comprised CD45RO-negative cells positively selected for CCR7, excluding terminally differentiated effector memory CD45RA+ cells. The CDR3 has 14 residues. Germline values: CDR1 SNHLY, CDR2 FYNNEI. V was trimmed by 4 bases and J by 1 base, leaving 10 bases between them.

The TCR comes from a man aged 18 to 30 in good health. Sequenced: naive CD8+ T cells sorted from blood. This chain connects TRBV2 to TRBJ1-1; D not certain. The CDR3 spells CASSVIEGNTEAFF. The CDR3 bases are TGTGCCAGCAGTGTAATCGAGGGGAACACTGAAGCTTTCTTT.